This T cell receptor beta chain came from a study of blood T cell repertoires in COVID-19. Authors' data handling: Nucleated cell number was recorded as an estimate derived from reference gene primer amplification. Here immunoSEQ multiplex PCR was the method, and the copy in TCRdb shows in-frame clones only, minus some. That table supplies the V and J calls and clone size; D and trimming were determined from the DNA. The sample has 390,000 or so clones; around 87% are singletons. The sequencing input was peripheral blood. This sequence originates from a man between 18 and 29 years old with active or convalescent COVID-19.

This chain's CDR3 is CASSVGRGAQETQYF. The DNA of the CDR3 is TGTGCCAGCAGCGTAGGCCGGGGGGCCCAAGAGACCCAGTACTTC. The chain uses TRBV9 and TRBJ2-5, with D maybe TRBD2 (7 bases). Germline V lookup: CDR1 SGDLS, CDR2 YYNGEE. There are 15 residues in the CDR3. Trimming stripped 0 bases from V and 1 base from J, with 10 bases between.